This section outlines one TCR beta chain sequence together with its context. This clone was observed once. The target of this receptor is not known. No base-level quality is on record; no much larger clone is a single base apart. The data are from a study of cytomegalovirus exposure and HLA in healthy donors (dated by TCRdb to the late 2010s). Notes on the research overall: An earlier analysis of under 600 of the donors reported approximately 290 Gb of sequence data and approximately 110 million unique TCR beta sequences from some 180 million T cells. Because of strong linkage in the cohort, a few DR-DQ haplotypes were treated as single units for association and clustering. The T cell repertoires of under 700 subjects were profiled by immunosequencing and related to cytomegalovirus serostatus. HLA typing included class I and class II loci at four-digit resolution. Besides the first cohort of some 670 subjects, a separate validation cohort made up of roughly 120 different subjects was used. On average, approximately 250,000 unique TCR beta nucleotide sequences were sequenced per donor among fewer than 500 genotyped donors of the cohort, with around 19% of those sequences being non-productive. All discovery cohort repertoires had been generated on a single sequencing platform. A later genetic analysis took genome-wide SNP genotypes for about 55% of the 666 donors and used that subset as a discovery cohort. Donor age, sex, ethnicity and CMV serostatus were compiled together with the repertoire data. An early release that covered 640 HLA-typed donors contained approximately 300 gigabases of sequencing data and about 84 million unique TCR sequences. Typing coverage varied by locus: roughly 620-640 donors for A, B, C, DRB1 and DQB1; approximately 500 for DQA1; over 600 for DPA1; under 490 for DPB1. The later analysis used no new phenotypic data to find candidate immune exposures, relying instead on TCR beta sequences and their occurrence across donors. Of the 398 genotyped donors, 70% to 90% were placed in the genetic ancestry cluster associated with self-reported Caucasian donors. The study aimed to test whether signatures of past pathogen exposure could be identified by cataloging public T cell receptors. To predict cytomegalovirus infection status, the study brought together high-throughput TCR immunosequencing, statistical association of individual TCRs with disease status, and machine learning. A later analysis re-examined previously published TCR beta repertoires from just over 650 donors and added high-resolution HLA genotyping to investigate patterns of TCR occurrence. In an earlier analysis of about 590 of the donors, high-throughput TCR beta sequencing was used to judge whether each TCR beta V gene segment behaved as functional or pseudogenic. General findings and caveats noted by the study authors: The presence/absence analyses assumed that sequencing depth was roughly uniform across donors, and that assumption may not be true. In a later analysis, several top co-occurrence clusters were reported to appear linked to parvovirus B19, influenza, CMV and Epstein-Barr virus. A later analysis found that HLA-associated TCR beta chains were more clonally expanded and had lower generation probabilities than equally common non-associated chains. Linkage disequilibrium might explain the correlated functional status among segregating V segments, but an unknown experimental factor could not be excluded. Specific HLA alleles were associated with some 15,000 TCR beta sequences at a false discovery rate of 0.05 in a later analysis. Cytomegalovirus status was reported to be diagnosed by the classifier with high specificity and sensitivity in both the original and validation cohorts. Only TCR beta chains were sequenced in this cohort, and the absence of alpha or paired-chain data limited detectable features. Assigning TCR associations to individual alleles was difficult when HLA alleles, especially DR and DQ, strongly co-occurred. Most TCR sequences were seen in very few donors, while some public TCRs were found in many individuals. V-gene and J-gene trimming of TCR beta chains was associated with a missense DCLRE1C variant in a later genetic analysis, and the association was replicated in an independent cohort. Most CMV-associated TCR beta chains appeared to be HLA-restricted in a later analysis, and the HLA associations seemed to be driven largely by CMV exposure. The sequencing pipeline was judged likely to have produced a cluster of highly shared sequence variants as a technical artifact. A few of the identified cytomegalovirus-associated TCR beta chains were confirmed in vitro to be specific for cytomegalovirus antigens. HLA typing was unavailable for some donors at each locus, so association tests used only the typed subset. A later genetic analysis reported fewer N-insertions in productive TCRs among donors in an Asian-associated ancestry cluster than the roughly 670-donor mean. In the study, some 160 TCR beta chains were listed as associated with cytomegalovirus. A further reported finding was that TCR beta sequences accurately predicted the HLA-A and HLA-B alleles for most subjects in the first cohort. The only immune exposure information available for the cohort was CMV serostatus. In a later analysis, the rate of TCR association differed among HLA loci, with DRB1 alleles having the most associated TCRs and HLA-C alleles having the fewest. The authors suggested that the approach could potentially be extended to other disease states and immunological phenotypes. Broadly in line with IMGT annotations, most TCR beta V segments showed up in productive rearrangements about 87% or about 30% of the time in an earlier analysis of several hundred of the donors. Seventeen rarely observed V segments, including chromosome 9 orphons, were excluded from the earlier analysis of several hundred of the donors because counts were too low.

The cohort was made up of approximately 700 healthy bone marrow donors. At the time of sampling, all cohort members were nominally healthy, though unrecorded immune exposures were likely present. The donor was CMV seropositive and belonged to the group of about 290 seropositive cohort members. A peripheral blood sample was collected from each donor, and TCR beta sequencing was performed on peripheral blood mononuclear cells. The Qiagen DNeasy Blood Extraction Kit was used to extract genomic DNA from the blood cell samples. The method behind the library was the immunoSEQ multiplex PCR assay. The multiplex PCR relied on a mix of 60 forward primers for TCR Vbeta segments and 13 reverse primers for TCR Jbeta segments. The CDR3 region of rearranged TCR beta genes was amplified from genomic DNA with a multiplex PCR assay. The Illumina HiSeq System was used to sequence the amplified TCR beta libraries as 87-base-pair reads. Turning to the authors' computational methods: A later analysis counted approximately 76 million unique TCR beta chains across the roughly 700 repertoires, and 10 million to 11 million of these chains were shared by at least two donors. To remove PCR and sequencing errors, raw reads were error-corrected and collapsed into unique sequences using a nearest-neighbor algorithm that merged closely related sequences. To assign V, D and J gene segments, CDR3 sequences were aligned to IMGT reference sequences. For a sequence to be retained, a match of at least six nucleotides was required to both a V gene segment and a J gene segment. Rearrangements were classified as productive when the CDR3 lacked stop codons and remained in frame with V and J, and all other rearrangements were classified as non-productive. CDR3 was defined according to IMGT convention as the region running from the second conserved V-encoded cysteine to the conserved J-encoded phenylalanine. In an earlier analysis of just under 600 of the donors, sequences lacking an unambiguous match to a single V gene segment were excluded. In an earlier analysis of approximately 610 of the donors, V segments were called functional above 56.7% productive rearrangements and were called segregating when the between-donor standard deviation exceeded 5%. A statistical classification framework was built to diagnose cytomegalovirus status from the catalog of TCR beta chain sequences. In a later analysis, TCR nucleotide sequences were compared against IMGT/GENE-DB human TR gene sequences so that V and J genes could be assigned. In a later analysis, CDR3 sequences and most-parsimonious VDJ recombination scenarios were assigned using the TCRdist pipeline. In a later analysis, each TCR beta chain was defined by its CDR3 amino acid sequence together with its V-gene family, and reads without a unique V-gene family were excluded. As a way to deal with suspected cross-contamination and a sequencing artifact, a later analysis dropped hundreds of nucleotide sequences that were highly shared and had low generation probability. For each public chain, a later analysis derived a clonal expansion index from normalized ranks of inferred template counts within each repertoire. A later analysis computed generation probabilities with a VDJ recombination model fitted to out-of-frame rearrangements, and checked the results against IGoR. A later analysis scored TCR-TCR, TCR-HLA and TCR-CMV co-occurrence with hypergeometric tests, applying a repertoire-size bias correction to TCR pairs. False discovery rates were estimated in a later analysis by permuting HLA or CMV assignments 20 times. In a later analysis, co-occurring TCRs were grouped using DBSCAN, with TCRdist sequence similarity added in when clustering inside HLA-allele-positive subsets. Co-occurrence clustering excluded repertoires with fewer than 30,000 or more than 120,000 public chains, plus five with anomalous nucleotide sharing. TCRdb took over this immuneACCESS table, retaining in-frame rearrangements with V and J assigned. Such tables are incomplete; in checked studies, under half of the missing clones stem from an unresolved V gene, and the remainder is unexplained. V and J calls and clone size are given by that table; D and trimming were obtained from the DNA. The sample profile shows approximately 130,000 clones; 81% of them were found once. The ten top clones hold 5.5% to 7% of the sample.

What was sequenced was PBMCs. The sequence was collected from a woman aged 40 to 50 in good health and CMV-seropositive.

The DNA sequence follows: TGCGCCAGCAGCTTGGTCCTAGCGGGGACCACAGATACGCAGTATTTT. It specifies CASSLVLAGTTDTQYF. The chain is made from TRBV5-1 and TRBJ2-3; TRBD2 aligns with 9 central bases. Including the terminal cysteine and phenylalanine, the CDR3 comprises 16 residues. Only the CDR3 region is kept as DNA, spanning 48 bases read in frame from base 1. Germline trimming: 0 bases from V, 2 bases from J; junction bases outside gene matches: 4. The germline V gene yields SGHRS for CDR1 and YFSETQ for CDR2.